This T cell receptor beta chain comes out of a study of blood T cell repertoires in COVID-19. Study-level information: From the United States, Italy and Spain came samples of acute and convalescent COVID-19. Nucleic acid was either cDNA or gDNA, and it came from T cells, B-cell-depleted T cells, or PBMCs.

The germline gives CDR1 LGHNA, CDR2 YSLEER. Trimming left V 1 base short and J 1 base short, with 20 bases between. The CDR3 runs 20 residues. Original data processing: Amplification with reference gene primers provided the estimates of nucleated cell counts. Clones were read by immunoSEQ multiplex PCR, and TCRdb kept only the in-frame ones, dropping some. V and J calls and clone size come straight from that table; D and trimming were deduced from the DNA. The sample has almost 250,000 clones; about 82% are singletons. The clonotype was recovered from a woman in her 50s with acute COVID-19. The sequenced sample was PBMCs or T cells enriched from blood (not recorded which). The V and J genes are TRBV4-3 and TRBJ1-6; possible D gene TRBD1, 6 bases. The CDR3 DNA reads as TGCGCCAGCAGCCAAGTTCTGCCCAGGACAGCCTCTTCCTATAATTCACCCCTCCACTTT. Its translation is CASSQVLPRTASSYNSPLHF.